This T cell receptor (beta chain) was recorded in a study of blood T cell repertoires in COVID-19. Sequencing was performed with immunoSEQ multiplex PCR; in TCRdb, only in-frame clones are kept and a portion is missing. The sample contains 170,000 or so clones, around 79% of which appear only once. This CDR3 contains 14 residues. The V segment lost 6 bases and the J segment 2 bases; nucleotides outside the gene matches: 3. The germline CDR1 and CDR2 sequences are SNHLY and FYNNEI. The sequence was obtained from a woman aged 70 to 79 with acute or convalescent COVID-19. The chain has TRBV2 and TRBJ2-7, with 11 bases lining up with TRBD2. The sequenced material came from peripheral blood. The CDR3 nucleotides read TGTGCCAGCAGGATACTAGCGGGGGCCTACGAGCAGTACTTC. Amino acids: CASRILAGAYEQYF.